This note documents a single T cell receptor (beta chain) sequence. The target antigen is unknown. This specimen belongs to a study of OX40 agonist ivuxolimab in advanced cancers. The wider study: The dose-escalation cohort had hepatocellular carcinoma, melanoma, renal cell or head and neck cancer.

This CDR3 has 15 amino acids. Germline values: CDR1 MNHNY, CDR2 SVGAGI (reference sequence). V lost 2 bases to trimming and J lost 1 base; unmatched junction nucleotides: 4. Study-level findings and limits: The average count of expanded clones was higher among CD8+ T cells than among CD4+.

The assay was immunoSEQ multiplex PCR, and TCRdb's table has in-frame clones only and misses some. The repertoire holds under 60,000 clones, with approximately 86% as singletons. The origin of this receptor is an adult with an advanced solid tumor such as melanoma, head and neck, liver or kidney cancer. The specimen was CD4+ or CD8+ T cells sorted from blood, collected in a trial of the OX40 agonist ivuxolimab. This rearrangement joins TRBV6-6 to TRBJ1-2, with 7 bases aligning to TRBD1. The CDR3, as DNA: TGTGCCAGCAGTTACGACAGGGCGTATAACTATGGCTACACCTTC. Its translation: CASSYDRAYNYGYTF.